The 10 T cell receptor beta chains listed next were all sequenced from one sample in a study of blood T cell repertoires in COVID-19 (TCRdb year 2020). Receptor amplification or capture employed the immunoSEQ multiplex PCR assay. Sourced from immuneACCESS, this table was stored by TCRdb with only in-frame sequences that have V and J called. A share of the clones is absent; for the studies checked, an unresolved V gene accounts for under half, and the remainder has no known explanation. Counted in this sample were some 33,000 clones; about 79% of them appeared once. The ten largest clones take up approximately 12% of the sample. Specimen: peripheral blood. These receptors were collected from a human donor in a cohort sampled during active COVID-19.

Written as DNA, the CDR3 is TGTGCCAGCAGTTCCTCAGGGGAAATGGGAAACACCATATATTTT. It codes for CASSSSGEMGNTIYF. V and J are TRBV28 and TRBJ1-3; a possible D gene is TRBD1 (6 bases). The CDR3 loop spans 15 amino acids. V was cut by 4 bases and J by 4 bases, with 14 bases left in between. Germline values: CDR1 MDHEN, CDR2 SYDVKM.

The genes are TRBV23-1 and TRBJ1-4; TRBD1 agrees at 11 bases. TRBV23-1 is an open reading frame whose function is uncertain. V lost 0 bases to trimming and J lost 4 bases; unmatched junction nucleotides: 4. There are 17 residues in the CDR3. The CDR3 sequence: CASSQSDRGRSNEKLFF. The CDR3 DNA reads TGCGCCAGCAGTCAATCGGACAGGGGGCGCAGTAATGAAAAACTGTTTTTT.

The CDR3 sequence is CASSPGFRSGGQETQYF. In DNA form, the CDR3 reads TGTGCCAGCAGCCCAGGTTTCCGAAGCGGGGGACAAGAGACCCAGTACTTC. This chain uses TRBV7-8 with TRBJ2-5; the match to TRBD2 covers 8 bases. The trim removed 5 bases at V and 2 bases at J, leaving 13 bases unmatched. Germline lookup yields CDR1 SGHVS and CDR2 FQNEAQ. CDR3 size: 17 residues.

The chain recombines TRBV29-1 with TRBJ2-7; D gene ambiguous. Germline CDR1 and CDR2: SQVTM and ANQGSEA. The CDR3 covers 11 residues. V dropped 3 bases and J dropped 4 bases, with 7 bases sitting between them. This chain's CDR3 is CSVDGVYEQYF. In DNA, the CDR3 is TGCAGCGTTGACGGTGTGTACGAGCAGTACTTC.

A single count supports this clone. The V call is TRBV6-2 or TRBV6-3, the J call TRBJ1-2; D gene unclear. The CDR3 consists of 12 residues. Trimming took off 6 bases at V and 4 bases at J, with 9 bases between the two ends. Germline V gene lookup returns CDR1 MNHEY and CDR2 SVGEGT. The CDR3 nucleotides read TGTGCCAGCAGCGACTTAGGCTATGGCTACACCTTC. Protein sequence: CASSDLGYGYTF.

The CDR3 coding sequence is TGTGCCAGCAACCCACCAGGGGGGCAAGAGACCCAGTACTTC. It codes for CASNPPGGQETQYF. The chain joins TRBV7-9 to TRBJ2-5, with a weak D call TRBD1 (7 bases). Germline V gene lookup returns CDR1 SEHNR and CDR2 FQNEAQ (reference sequence). V was cut by 7 bases and J by 2 bases, with 14 bases left in between. The CDR3 contains 14 residues.

The chain has TRBV19 and TRBJ1-1; TRBD1 matches at 8 bases. The V and J ends lost 4 bases and 1 base, in that order; junction bases with no gene match: 2. From germline, CDR1 is LNHDA and CDR2 SQIVND (reference sequence). This CDR3 is built from 14 residues. The CDR3 DNA sequence: TGTGCCAGTAGTAAAGACAGGGGGAACACTGAAGCTTTCTTT. Protein: CASSKDRGNTEAFF. Looking up the rest from reference TRBV19 and TRBJ1-1 gives the full variable domain: DGGITQSPKYLFRKEGQNVTLSCEQNLNHDAMYWYRQDPGQGLRLIYYSQIVNDFQKGDIAEGYSVSREKKESFPLTVTSAQKNPTAFYLCASSKDRGNTEAFFGQGTRLTVV.

This chain links TRBV5-1 with TRBJ1-2; D gene uncertain. Germline values: CDR1 SGHRS, CDR2 YFSETQ. The V and J ends lost 1 base and 2 bases respectively, with 21 bases between them. CDR3 length: 18 residues. The CDR3 nucleotides are TGCGCCAGCAGCTTGACAGCCTGGATTCCTACGCGAAACTATGGCTACACCTTC. It encodes CASSLTAWIPTRNYGYTF.

This chain connects TRBV11-2 to TRBJ1-4, with TRBD1 matching over 11 bases. This CDR3 is 17 amino acids long. Germline CDR1 SGHAT, CDR2 FQNNGV. Losses at the gene ends were 5 bases for V and 7 bases for J; bases not matched to a gene: 12. This CDR3 is CASSLGQGARVSEKLFF. The CDR3 DNA sequence: TGTGCCAGCAGCCTAGGACAGGGGGCGAGGGTGAGTGAAAAACTGTTTTTT.

The rearrangement joins TRBV11-3 to TRBJ2-2; tentatively, D is TRBD2 (6 bases). The V gene's germline CDR1 is SGHNT and CDR2 YENEEA. V was pared by 5 bases and J by 7 bases, with 23 bases between. The CDR3 extends over 17 amino acids. CDR3 sequence (DNA): TGTGCCAGCAGCCTCCCGTTGGGGGGTGAGGGTGGCGGGGAGCTGTTTTTT. Its translation is CASSLPLGGEGGGELFF. Looking up the rest from reference TRBV11-3 and TRBJ2-2 gives the full variable domain: EAGVVQSPRYKIIEKKQPVAFWCNPISGHNTLYWYLQNLGQGPELLIRYENEEAVDDSQLPKDRFSAERLKGVDSTLKIQPAELGDSAVYLCASSLPLGGEGGGELFFGEGSRLTVL.